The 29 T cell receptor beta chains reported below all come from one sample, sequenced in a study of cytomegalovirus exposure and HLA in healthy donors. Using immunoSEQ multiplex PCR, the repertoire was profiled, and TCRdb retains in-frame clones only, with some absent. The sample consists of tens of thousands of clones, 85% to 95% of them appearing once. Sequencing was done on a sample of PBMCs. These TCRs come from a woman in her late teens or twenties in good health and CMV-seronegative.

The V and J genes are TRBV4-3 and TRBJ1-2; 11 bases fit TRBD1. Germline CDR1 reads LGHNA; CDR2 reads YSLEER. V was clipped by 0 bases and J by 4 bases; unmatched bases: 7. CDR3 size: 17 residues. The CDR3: CASSQDTRTGGGYGYTF. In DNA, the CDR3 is TGCGCCAGCAGCCAAGATACCCGGACAGGGGGCGGCTATGGCTACACCTTC.

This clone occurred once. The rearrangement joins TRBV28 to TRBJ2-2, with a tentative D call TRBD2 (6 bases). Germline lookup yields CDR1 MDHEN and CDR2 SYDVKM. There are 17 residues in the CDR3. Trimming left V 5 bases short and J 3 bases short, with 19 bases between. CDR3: CASSEVGGLVDTGELFF. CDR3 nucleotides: TGTGCCAGCAGTGAAGTAGGAGGGTTGGTCGACACCGGGGAGCTGTTTTTT.

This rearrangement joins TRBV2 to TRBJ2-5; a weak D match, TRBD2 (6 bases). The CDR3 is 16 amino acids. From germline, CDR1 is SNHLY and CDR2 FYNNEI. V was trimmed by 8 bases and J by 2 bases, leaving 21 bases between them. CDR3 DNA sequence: TGTGCCAGCGGGGATGTGGGACGGGGGATTCAAGAGACCCAGTACTTC. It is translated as CASGDVGRGIQETQYF. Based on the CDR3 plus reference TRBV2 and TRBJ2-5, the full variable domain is EPEVTQTPSHQVTQMGQEVILRCVPISNHLYFYWYRQILGQKVEFLVSFYNNEISEKSEIFDDQFSVERPDGSNFTLKIRSTKLEDSAMYFCASGDVGRGIQETQYFGPGTRLLVL.

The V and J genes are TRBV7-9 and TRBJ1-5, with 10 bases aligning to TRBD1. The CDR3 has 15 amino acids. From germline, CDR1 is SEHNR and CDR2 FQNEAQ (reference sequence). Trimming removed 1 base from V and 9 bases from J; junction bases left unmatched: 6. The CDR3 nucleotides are TGTGCCAGCAGCTTAGGGGACAGGGGAGGAGGGCCCCAGCATTTT. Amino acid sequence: CASSLGDRGGGPQHF.

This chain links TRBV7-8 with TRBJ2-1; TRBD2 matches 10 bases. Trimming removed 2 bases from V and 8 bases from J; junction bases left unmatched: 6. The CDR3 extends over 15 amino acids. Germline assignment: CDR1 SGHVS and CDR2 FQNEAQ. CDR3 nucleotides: TGTGCCAGCAGCTTACTAGCGGGAGTTATATATGAGCAGTTCTTC. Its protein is CASSLLAGVIYEQFF. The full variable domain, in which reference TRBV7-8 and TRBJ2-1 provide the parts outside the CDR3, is GAGVSQSPRYKVAKRGQDVALRCDPISGHVSLFWYQQALGQGPEFLTYFQNEAQLDKSGLPSDRFFAERPEGSVSTLKIQRTQQEDSAVYLCASSLLAGVIYEQFFGPGTRLTVL.

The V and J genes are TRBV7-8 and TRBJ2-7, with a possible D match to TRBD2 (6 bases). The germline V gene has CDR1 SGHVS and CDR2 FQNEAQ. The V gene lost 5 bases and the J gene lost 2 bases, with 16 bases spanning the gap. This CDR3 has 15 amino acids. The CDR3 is CASSRGGGEPYEQYV. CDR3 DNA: TGTGCCAGCAGCCGGGGAGGAGGGGAGCCCTACGAGCAGTACGTC.

CDR3 nucleotides: TGCAGCGTTTATCATGCGGGAGCACGAGATACGCAGTATTTT. As protein: CSVYHAGARDTQYF. The chain carries TRBV29-1 and TRBJ2-3; 7 positions agree with TRBD2. The J segment lost 5 bases and the V segment lost 5 bases, leaving 10 bases of the junction unmatched. The CDR3 spans 14 residues. Germline V CDR1 and CDR2: SQVTM, ANQGSEA.

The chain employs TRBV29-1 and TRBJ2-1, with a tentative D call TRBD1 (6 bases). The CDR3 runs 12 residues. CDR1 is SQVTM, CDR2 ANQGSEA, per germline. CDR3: CSKQGRYNEQFF. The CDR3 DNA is TGCAGTAAACAGGGCCGCTACAATGAGCAGTTCTTC.

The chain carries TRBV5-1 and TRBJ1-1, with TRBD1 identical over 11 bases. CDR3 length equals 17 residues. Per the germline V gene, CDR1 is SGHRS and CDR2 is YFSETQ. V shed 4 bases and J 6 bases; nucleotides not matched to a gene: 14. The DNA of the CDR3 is TGCGCCAGCAGCCAACTTGGGACAGGGGGGACGAGTGCTGAAGCTTTCTTT. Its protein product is CASSQLGTGGTSAEAFF. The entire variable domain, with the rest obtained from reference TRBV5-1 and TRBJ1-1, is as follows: KAGVTQTPRYLIKTRGQQVTLSCSPISGHRSVSWYQQTPGQGLQFLFEYFSETQRNKGNFPGRFSGRQFSNSRSEMNVSTLELGDSALYLCASSQLGTGGTSAEAFFGQGTRLTVV.

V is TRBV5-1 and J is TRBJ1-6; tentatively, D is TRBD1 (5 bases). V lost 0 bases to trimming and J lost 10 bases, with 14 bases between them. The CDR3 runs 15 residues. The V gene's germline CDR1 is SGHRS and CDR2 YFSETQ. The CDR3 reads CASSLAGPQYSPLHF. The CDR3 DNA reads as TGCGCCAGCAGCTTGGCAGGGCCCCAGTACTCACCCCTCCACTTT.

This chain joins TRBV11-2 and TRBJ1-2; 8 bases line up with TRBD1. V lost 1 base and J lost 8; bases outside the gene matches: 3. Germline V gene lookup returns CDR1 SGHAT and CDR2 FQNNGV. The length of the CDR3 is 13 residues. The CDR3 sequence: CASSLGDRRGYTF. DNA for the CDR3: TGTGCCAGCAGCTTAGGGGACAGGCGGGGCTACACCTTC.

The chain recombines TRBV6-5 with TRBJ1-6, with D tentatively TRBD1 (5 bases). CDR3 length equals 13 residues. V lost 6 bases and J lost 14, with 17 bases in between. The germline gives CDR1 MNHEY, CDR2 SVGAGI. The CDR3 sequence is CASRTRGAGALHF. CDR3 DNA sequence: TGTGCCAGCAGAACACGGGGCGCGGGGGCCCTCCACTTT.

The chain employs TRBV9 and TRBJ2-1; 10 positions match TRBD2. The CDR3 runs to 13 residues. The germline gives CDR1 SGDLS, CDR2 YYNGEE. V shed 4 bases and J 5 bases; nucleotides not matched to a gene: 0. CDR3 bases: TGTGCCAGCAGCACTAGCGGGAACAATGAGCAGTTCTTC. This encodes CASSTSGNNEQFF.

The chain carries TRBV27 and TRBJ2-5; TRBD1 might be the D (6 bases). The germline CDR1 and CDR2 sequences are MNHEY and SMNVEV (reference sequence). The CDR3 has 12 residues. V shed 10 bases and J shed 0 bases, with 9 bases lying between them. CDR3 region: CAIRTDQETQYF. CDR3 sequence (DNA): TGTGCCATCCGGACAGACCAAGAGACCCAGTACTTC.

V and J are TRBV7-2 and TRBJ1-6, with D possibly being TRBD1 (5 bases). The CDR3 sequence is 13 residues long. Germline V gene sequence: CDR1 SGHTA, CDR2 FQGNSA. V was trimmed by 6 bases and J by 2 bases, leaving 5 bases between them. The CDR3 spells CASRGPYNSPLHF. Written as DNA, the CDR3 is TGTGCCAGCAGGGGGCCCTATAATTCACCCCTCCACTTT.

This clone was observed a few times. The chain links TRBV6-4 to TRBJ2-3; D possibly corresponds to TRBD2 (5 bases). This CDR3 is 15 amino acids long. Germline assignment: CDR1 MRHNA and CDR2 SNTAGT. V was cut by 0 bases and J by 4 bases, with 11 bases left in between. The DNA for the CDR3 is TGTGCCAGCAGTGACTCAAGAACCGGGGCAGATACGCAGTATTTT. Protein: CASSDSRTGADTQYF.

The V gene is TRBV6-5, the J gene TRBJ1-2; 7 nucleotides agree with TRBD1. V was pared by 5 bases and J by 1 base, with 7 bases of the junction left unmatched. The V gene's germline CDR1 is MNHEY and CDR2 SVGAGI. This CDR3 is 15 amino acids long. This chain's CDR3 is CASSRTGRYNYGYTF. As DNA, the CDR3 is TGTGCCAGCAGTCGGACAGGAAGATATAACTATGGCTACACCTTC.

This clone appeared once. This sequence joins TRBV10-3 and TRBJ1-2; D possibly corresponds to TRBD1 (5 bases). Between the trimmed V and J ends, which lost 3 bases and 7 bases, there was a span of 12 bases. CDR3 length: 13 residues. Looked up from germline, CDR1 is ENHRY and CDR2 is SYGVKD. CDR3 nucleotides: TGTGCCATCAGTGACGGGGGACTTGGTGGCTACACCTTC. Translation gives CAISDGGLGGYTF.

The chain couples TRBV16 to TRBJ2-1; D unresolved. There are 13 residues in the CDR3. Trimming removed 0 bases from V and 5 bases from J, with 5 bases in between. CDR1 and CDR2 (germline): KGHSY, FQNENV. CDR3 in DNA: TGTGCCAGCAGCCAATCGACTGACAATGAGCAGTTCTTC. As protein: CASSQSTDNEQFF. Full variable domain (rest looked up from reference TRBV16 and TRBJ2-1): GEEVAQTPKHLVRGEGQKAKLYCAPIKGHSYVFWYQQVLKNEFKFLISFQNENVFDETGMPKERFSAKCLPNSPCSLEIQATKLEDSAVYFCASSQSTDNEQFFGPGTRLTVL.

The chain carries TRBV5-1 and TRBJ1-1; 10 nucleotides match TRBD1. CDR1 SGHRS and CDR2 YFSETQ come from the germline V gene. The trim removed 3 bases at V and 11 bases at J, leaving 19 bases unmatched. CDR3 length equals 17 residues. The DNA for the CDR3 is TGCGCCAGCAGCTCCAACAACCTACCGGGACAGGGGATGGATGCTTTCTTT. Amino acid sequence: CASSSNNLPGQGMDAFF.

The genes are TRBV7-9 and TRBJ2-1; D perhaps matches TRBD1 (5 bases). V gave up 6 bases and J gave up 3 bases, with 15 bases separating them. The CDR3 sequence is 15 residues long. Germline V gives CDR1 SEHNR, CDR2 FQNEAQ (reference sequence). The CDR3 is CASSLGRRDYNEQFF. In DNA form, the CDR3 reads TGTGCCAGCAGTCTGGGGCGCAGGGACTACAATGAGCAGTTCTTC.

CDR3 sequence: CASSEVPEFFNEQFF. CDR3 nucleotide sequence: TGTGCCAGCAGCGAAGTGCCGGAGTTCTTCAATGAGCAGTTCTTC. The V call is TRBV7-2, the J call TRBJ2-1; no definite D call. Germline V gene lookup returns CDR1 SGHTA and CDR2 FQGNSA. The CDR3 totals 15 residues. Trimming took 5 bases from V and 6 from J, leaving 17 bases between them.

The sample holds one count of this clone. The CDR3 protein is CSGQSRVRTEAFF. The CDR3 DNA reads as TGCAGCGGCCAGAGCAGGGTTCGGACTGAAGCTTTCTTT. J is TRBJ1-1 and V is TRBV29-1; possible D gene TRBD1, 5 bases. Germline V lookup: CDR1 SQVTM, CDR2 ANQGSEA. The V and J ends lost 7 bases and 5 bases respectively, with 17 bases between them. The CDR3 is 13 residues long.

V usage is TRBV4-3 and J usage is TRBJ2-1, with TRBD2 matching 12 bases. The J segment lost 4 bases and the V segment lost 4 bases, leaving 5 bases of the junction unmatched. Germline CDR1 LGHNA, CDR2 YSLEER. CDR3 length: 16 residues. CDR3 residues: CASSRDGTSGYNEQFF. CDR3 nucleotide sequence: TGCGCCAGCAGCCGGGACGGGACTAGCGGGTACAATGAGCAGTTCTTC.

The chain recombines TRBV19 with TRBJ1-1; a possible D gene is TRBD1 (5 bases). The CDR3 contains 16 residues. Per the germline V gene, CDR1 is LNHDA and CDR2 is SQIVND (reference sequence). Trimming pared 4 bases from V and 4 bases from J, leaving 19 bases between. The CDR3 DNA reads TGTGCCAGTAGTAAGTCAGGGAAAGGGCTGAGCACTGAAGCTTTCTTT. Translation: CASSKSGKGLSTEAFF.

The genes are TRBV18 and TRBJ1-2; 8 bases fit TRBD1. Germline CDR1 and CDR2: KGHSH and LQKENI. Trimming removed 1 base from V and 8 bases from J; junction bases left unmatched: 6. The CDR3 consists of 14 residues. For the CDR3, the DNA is TGTGCCAGCTCACCACGAGTACAGGGGGACGGCTACACCTTC. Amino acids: CASSPRVQGDGYTF. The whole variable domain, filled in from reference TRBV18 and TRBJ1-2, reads NAGVMQNPRHLVRRRGQEARLRCSPMKGHSHVYWYRQLPEEGLKFMVYLQKENIIDESGMPKERFSAEFPKEGPSILRIQQVVRGDSAAYFCASSPRVQGDGYTFGSGTRLTVV.

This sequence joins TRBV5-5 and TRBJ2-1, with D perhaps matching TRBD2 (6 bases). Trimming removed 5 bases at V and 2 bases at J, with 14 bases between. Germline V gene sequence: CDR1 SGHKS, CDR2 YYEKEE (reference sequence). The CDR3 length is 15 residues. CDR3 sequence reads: CASSPDYFTYNEQFF. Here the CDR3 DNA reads TGTGCCAGCAGTCCGGACTACTTTACCTACAATGAGCAGTTCTTC.

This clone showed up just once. The CDR3 DNA reads as TGTGCCAGCAGCTTAGGTGGGACTCCACCCCTCCACTTT. Its translation is CASSLGGTPPLHF. V is TRBV7-9 and J is TRBJ1-6; tentative D call: TRBD1 (5 bases). The CDR3 has 13 amino acids. The V end was cut by 1 base, the J end by 11 bases, with 9 bases between. From germline, CDR1 is SEHNR and CDR2 FQNEAQ (reference sequence).

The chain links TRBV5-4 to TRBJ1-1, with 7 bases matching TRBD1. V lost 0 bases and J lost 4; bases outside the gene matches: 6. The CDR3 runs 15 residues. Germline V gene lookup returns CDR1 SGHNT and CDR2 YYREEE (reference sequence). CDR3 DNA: TGTGCCAGCAGCTTGGTGGACAGGAGGGGCACTGAAGCTTTCTTT. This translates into CASSLVDRRGTEAFF.